The clone carrying this T cell receptor beta chain was observed a handful of times. The repertoire was sequenced with immunoSEQ multiplex PCR; TCRdb's copy has only in-frame clones and lacks some. The sample holds 80,000 to 100,000 clones, 70% to 80% seen once. Germline-derived CDR1 and CDR2 are KGHSH and LQKENI. J lost 8 bases, V lost 2 bases, and 8 bases had no gene match. The CDR3 has 14 residues. This sample stems from a study of glioma-infiltrating T cells after dendritic cell vaccination. Study context: Three intradermal dendritic cell vaccine injections were given every two weeks.

This sequence originates from a human donor with glioblastoma. The chain couples TRBV18 to TRBJ1-2; 7 nucleotides line up with TRBD1. The source was blood, collected before dendritic cell vaccination. CDR3 loop: CASSPNTGALGYTF. The CDR3 DNA reads TGTGCCAGCTCACCAAACACAGGGGCGCTAGGCTACACCTTC. Drawing the rest from reference TRBV18 and TRBJ1-2, the complete variable domain is NAGVMQNPRHLVRRRGQEARLRCSPMKGHSHVYWYRQLPEEGLKFMVYLQKENIIDESGMPKERFSAEFPKEGPSILRIQQVVRGDSAAYFCASSPNTGALGYTFGSGTRLTVV.